This entry is about one T cell receptor beta chain. Germline V gene data show CDR1 as SGHKS and CDR2 as YYEKEE (reference sequence). The CDR3 runs to 16 residues. J lost 2 bases, V lost 4 bases, and 12 bases had no gene match. This sample is drawn from a study of OX40 agonist ivuxolimab in advanced cancers. Libraries were prepared by immunoSEQ multiplex PCR; TCRdb keeps only in-frame clonotypes and omits some of them. The sample lists about 100,000 clones, 91% seen once, with 0.66% in the top ten. The sequenced sample was CD4+ or CD8+ T cells sorted from blood, obtained in a trial of the OX40 agonist ivuxolimab. The sequence was collected from an adult with an advanced solid tumor such as melanoma, head and neck, liver or kidney cancer. This rearrangement joins TRBV5-5 to TRBJ2-7, with 7 bases matching TRBD1. The CDR3 coding sequence is TGTGCCAGCAGCCCTGAGACAGGGTTGGCCCCCTACGAGCAGTACTTC. It specifies CASSPETGLAPYEQYF.